This T cell receptor beta chain was found in a study of blood T cell repertoires in COVID-19. Across the study: Both acute and convalescent COVID-19 samples were obtained from the United States, Italy and Spain. In each case, the material was cDNA or gDNA derived from T cells, B-cell-depleted T cells, or PBMCs.

As handled by the study authors: Amplified reference gene primers provided the basis for estimating nucleated cell counts. Only in-frame clones appear in the TCRdb table, and some are missing; sequencing was by immunoSEQ multiplex PCR. V, J and clone size derive from that table, while D and trimming were established from the DNA sequence. The sample contains a few hundred thousand clones, around 90% of which appear only once. V was trimmed by 10 bases and J by 5 bases, leaving 20 bases between them. The CDR3 runs 14 residues. CDR1 and CDR2 (germline): MNHEY, SVGAGI. Specimen: peripheral blood. This TCR came from a woman between 35 and 50 years old with acute or convalescent COVID-19. This chain joins TRBV6-5 and TRBJ2-5; D might be TRBD1 (5 bases). CDR3 coding DNA: TGTGCCACCGGCCCGCGACAGACCACGGAGACCCAGTACTTC. Amino acids: CATGPRQTTETQYF.